The source of this T cell receptor beta chain is a study of regulatory T cells in long-lasting Graves disease. Overall study results and limits: Persistent disease exhibited a predilection for TRBV28, TRBJ1-2 and TRBJ2-5.

J was trimmed by 3 bases and V by 0 bases; bases with no gene match: 7. Germline CDR1 KGHSH, CDR2 LQKENI. The CDR3 loop spans 19 amino acids. Assembly of TCR beta libraries relied on iRepertoire HTBI primers together with Arm-PCR of CDR3 regions. Each CDR3 protein is one row after TCRdb ran MiXCR on the multiplex PCR reads. Seen here are 350,000 to 500,000 distinct CDR3 sequences, about 14% observed once, and the top ten hold roughly 18%. Note on this clonotype: Its antigen remains unknown.

Documented time point: newly diagnosed GD, antithyroid drugs for less than 3 months. From PBMCs, RNA was extracted and then used to make the TCR library. A peripheral blood sample, roughly 8.7 milliliters in volume, was drawn into EDTA tubes. This sample was shared with a second study, whose subject was T cells in Graves' hyperthyroidism and ophthalmopathy. From that second work: Within blood appeared most thyroid clonotypes that had expanded above 0.001. Ophthalmopathy cases were set apart from stable hyperthyroidism by a 13 V-J model.

The sample in question was peripheral blood mononuclear cells (PBMCs), obtained at new diagnosis, from a patient treated with antithyroid drugs. This TCR derives from a woman in her forties or fifties with Graves disease. This chain uses TRBV18 with TRBJ2-1, with 14 nucleotides matching TRBD2. In nucleotides, the CDR3 is TGTGCCAGCTCACCACCGGGACTAGCGGGAGAAGGCTTCTACAATGAGCAGTTCTTC. Protein: CASSPPGLAGEGFYNEQFF. The full variable domain, completed using reference TRBV18 and TRBJ2-1, is NAGVMQNPRHLVRRRGQEARLRCSPMKGHSHVYWYRQLPEEGLKFMVYLQKENIIDESGMPKERFSAEFPKEGPSILRIQQVVRGDSAAYFCASSPPGLAGEGFYNEQFFGPGTRLTVL.